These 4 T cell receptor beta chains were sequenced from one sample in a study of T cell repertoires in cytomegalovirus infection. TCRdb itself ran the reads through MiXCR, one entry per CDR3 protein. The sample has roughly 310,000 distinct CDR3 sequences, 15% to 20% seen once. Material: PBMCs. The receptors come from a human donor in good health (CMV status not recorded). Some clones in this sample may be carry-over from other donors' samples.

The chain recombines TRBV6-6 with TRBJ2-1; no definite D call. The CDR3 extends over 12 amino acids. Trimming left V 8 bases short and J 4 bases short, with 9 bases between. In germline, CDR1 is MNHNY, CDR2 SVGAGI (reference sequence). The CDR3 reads CASVAGYNEQFF. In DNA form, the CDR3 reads TGTGCCAGCGTCGCCGGATACAATGAGCAGTTCTTC.

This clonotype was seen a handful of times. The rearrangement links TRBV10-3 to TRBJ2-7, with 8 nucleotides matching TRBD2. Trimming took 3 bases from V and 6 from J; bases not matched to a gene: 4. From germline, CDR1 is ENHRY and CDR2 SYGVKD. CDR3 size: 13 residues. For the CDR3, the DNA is TGTGCCATCAGTGAAGCGGGGGTTAGCGAGCAGTACTTC. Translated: CAISEAGVSEQYF.

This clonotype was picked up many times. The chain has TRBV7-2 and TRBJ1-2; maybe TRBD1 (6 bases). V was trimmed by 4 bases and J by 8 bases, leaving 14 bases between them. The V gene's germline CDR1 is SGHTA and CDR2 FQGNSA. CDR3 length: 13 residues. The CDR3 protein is CASSSGQRVGYTF. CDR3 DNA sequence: TGTGCCAGCAGCTCTGGACAGAGAGTCGGCTACACCTTC.

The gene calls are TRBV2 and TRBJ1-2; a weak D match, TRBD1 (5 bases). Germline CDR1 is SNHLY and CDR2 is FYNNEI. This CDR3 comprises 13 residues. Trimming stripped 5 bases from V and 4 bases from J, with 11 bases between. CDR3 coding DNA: TGTGCCAGCAGTTTCGACAGAGTCTATGGCTACACCTTC. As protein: CASSFDRVYGYTF.